Each of the 18 T cell receptor beta chains below was sequenced from the same sample in a study of blood T cell repertoires in COVID-19. Sequencing was performed with immunoSEQ multiplex PCR; in TCRdb, only in-frame clones are kept and a portion is missing. The profile covers some 150,000 clones, with approximately 86% appearing a single time and 2.5% to 4% taken by the ten largest. Specimen: peripheral blood. These receptors all stem from a man aged 70-80 years with acute or convalescent COVID-19.

This chain connects TRBV5-1 to TRBJ1-2, with 7 nucleotides matching TRBD1. Trimming cost V 0 bases and J 8 bases; bases outside gene matches: 7. Germline CDR1 reads SGHRS; CDR2 reads YFSETQ. The CDR3 is 14 amino acids. The CDR3 DNA follows: TGCGCCAGCAGCTTGGTCAGGGGGGCGTTCGGCTACACCTTC. It translates to CASSLVRGAFGYTF. Full variable domain (missing parts from reference TRBV5-1 and TRBJ1-2): KAGVTQTPRYLIKTRGQQVTLSCSPISGHRSVSWYQQTPGQGLQFLFEYFSETQRNKGNFPGRFSGRQFSNSRSEMNVSTLELGDSALYLCASSLVRGAFGYTFGSGTRLTVV.

The chain has TRBV15 and TRBJ2-7; possibly TRBD2 for D (5 bases). Germline V gene lookup returns CDR1 LNHNV and CDR2 YYDKDF (reference sequence). There are 15 residues in the CDR3. The V and J ends lost 2 bases and 2 bases respectively, with 13 bases between them. CDR3 region: CATSRPPRGAYEQYF. In nucleotides, the CDR3 is TGTGCCACCAGCAGACCACCCCGGGGTGCCTACGAGCAGTACTTC.

Note on this clone: Other nucleotide sequences in the sample specify the same CDR3. The rearrangement uses TRBV28 and TRBJ1-5, with D hard to call. Germline V lookup: CDR1 MDHEN, CDR2 SYDVKM. CDR3 size: 14 residues. The V end was cut by 3 bases, the J end by 1 base, with 7 bases between. The CDR3 region is CASSLGGSNQPQHF. The CDR3 coding sequence is TGTGCCAGCAGTTTGGGAGGGAGCAATCAGCCCCAGCATTTT.

V and J are TRBV30 and TRBJ1-5; D is perhaps TRBD1 (6 bases). Germline V lookup: CDR1 GTSNPN, CDR2 SVGIG (reference sequence). V lost 2 bases to trimming and J lost 6 bases, with 11 bases between them. This CDR3 is built from 13 residues. The CDR3 region has the DNA TGTGCCTGGAGTAGGGGGGGCGGTCAGCCCCAGCATTTT. Translated: CAWSRGGGQPQHF.

This clone has a single count. The J gene is TRBJ1-3, the V gene TRBV4-3; unclear D gene. CDR3 size: 17 residues. Between the trimmed V and J ends, which lost 0 bases and 3 bases, there was a span of 15 bases. Germline V gene data show CDR1 as LGHNA and CDR2 as YSLEER. The CDR3 nucleotides read TGCGCCAGCAGCCAAGATCTTGAGGGCGCCAATGGAAACACCATATATTTT. Translation gives CASSQDLEGANGNTIYF.

In its sample, this clone is medium-sized (0.01 to 0.1%). The rearrangement uses TRBV3-1 (or the pseudogene TRBV3-2) and TRBJ1-3; D not certain. The CDR3 runs to 15 residues. The V gene's germline CDR1 is LGHDT and CDR2 YNNKEL (reference sequence). With 4 bases removed from V and 8 bases from J, the gap between germline ends came to 18 bases. The CDR3 here is CASSLSPSPGDTIYF. In DNA, the CDR3 is TGTGCCAGCAGCCTCTCACCTTCCCCCGGTGACACCATATATTTT.

The chain has TRBV4-3 and TRBJ1-1; D unclear. V was trimmed by 0 bases and J by 2 bases, leaving 7 bases between them. Germline CDR1 LGHNA, CDR2 YSLEER. CDR3 length: 14 amino acids. CDR3 DNA: TGCGCCAGCAGCCAAGATGGCTTTAACACTGAAGCTTTCTTT. Translation gives CASSQDGFNTEAFF.

This clone was detected once. This specimen includes other DNA sequences encoding the same CDR3. This rearrangement joins TRBV7-3 to TRBJ2-5; D not certain. Germline CDR1 is SGHTA and CDR2 is FQGTGA. There are 13 residues in the CDR3. V was cut by 1 base and J by 4 bases, with 7 bases left in between. CDR3 amino acids: CASSLSGAETQYF. CDR3 nucleotides: TGTGCCAGCAGCTTAAGCGGAGCAGAGACCCAGTACTTC.

The rearrangement uses TRBV5-6 and TRBJ1-6; D ambiguous. This CDR3 has 15 residues. Trimming took off 4 bases at V and 3 bases at J, with 11 bases between the two ends. In germline, CDR1 is SGHDT, CDR2 YYEEEE. As DNA, the CDR3 is TGTGCCAGCAGCCCCCGGGGAGACTATAATTCACCCCTCCACTTT. Translated: CASSPRGDYNSPLHF.

The genes are TRBV6-5 and TRBJ2-7; 9 nucleotides align to TRBD1. There are 14 residues in the CDR3. Germline lookup yields CDR1 MNHEY and CDR2 SVGAGI. Germline trimming cut 0 bases from V and 7 bases from J; bases unmatched to any gene: 4. The CDR3 DNA is TGTGCCAGCAGTTACTCGGACAGGGGAGTTGAGCAGTACTTC. It yields the protein CASSYSDRGVEQYF.

This clone was observed a few times. The chain links TRBV27 to TRBJ1-6; D gene uncertain. V was pared by 7 bases and J by 10 bases, with 14 bases between. CDR3 length: 13 amino acids. Germline CDR1 MNHEY, CDR2 SMNVEV (reference sequence). The CDR3 sequence is CASTAHIVSPLHF. CDR3 in DNA: TGTGCCAGCACCGCGCATATCGTCTCACCCCTCCACTTT.

This clone was seen once. The rearrangement links TRBV7-2 to TRBJ2-7, with D perhaps matching TRBD2 (5 bases). The V gene's germline CDR1 is SGHTA and CDR2 FQGNSA. The germline V and J ends were trimmed by 8 bases and 4 bases, with 15 bases remaining between them. The length of the CDR3 is 13 residues. The DNA of the CDR3 is TGTGCCAGCGCCTACGTTGGAGGATACGAGCAGTACTTC. As protein: CASAYVGGYEQYF.

This CDR3 reads CASNKASGGYEQYF. CDR3 nucleotide sequence: TGTGCCAGCAACAAAGCATCAGGGGGTTACGAGCAGTACTTC. This chain links TRBV7-9 with TRBJ2-7, with 7 positions matching TRBD1. Germline CDR1 is SEHNR and CDR2 is FQNEAQ (reference sequence). CDR3 length: 14 amino acids. J was trimmed by 4 bases and V by 7 bases; bases with no gene match: 10.

The chain has TRBV19 and TRBJ2-3; weak D call: TRBD1 (5 bases). V lost 6 bases and J 0 bases, leaving 16 bases between the germline ends. Germline V gives CDR1 LNHDA, CDR2 SQIVND (reference sequence). CDR3 size: 16 residues. The CDR3 DNA follows: TGTGCCAGTAGCCCGGCTGGAAGGGGCAGCACAGATACGCAGTATTTT. Translating gives CASSPAGRGSTDTQYF.

The V and J genes are TRBV7-3 and TRBJ2-1, with 9 positions matching TRBD2. CDR1 is SGHTA and CDR2 is FQGTGA in the germline V gene. This CDR3 has 15 residues. The ends lost 8 bases at V and 4 bases at J; junction bases unmatched: 9. CDR3 nucleotide sequence: TGTGCCAGCGCCTTGGCTAGCGGGGCTTACAATGAGCAGTTCTTC. Amino acids: CASALASGAYNEQFF.

The rearrangement links TRBV5-1 to TRBJ2-7, with D possibly being TRBD2 (5 bases). The CDR3 contains 14 residues. V lost 2 bases and J lost 0, with 9 bases in between. Germline CDR1 and CDR2: SGHRS and YFSETQ. The CDR3: CASSFDGNSYEQYF. The CDR3 DNA reads TGCGCCAGCAGCTTTGACGGGAACTCCTACGAGCAGTACTTC.

The gene calls are TRBV4-1 and TRBJ1-5; 8 nucleotides line up with TRBD1. The junction had 9 bases not matched to a gene; V was cut back by 5 bases and J by 0 bases. This CDR3 spans 17 amino acids. Germline CDR1 reads MGHRA; CDR2 reads YSYEKL. CDR3 residues: CASSSRQGIYSNQPQHF. CDR3 DNA: TGCGCCAGCAGCTCCCGACAGGGGATCTATAGCAATCAGCCCCAGCATTTT.

V usage is TRBV6-5 and J usage is TRBJ2-3; 7 positions match TRBD1. Losses at the gene ends were 7 bases for V and 5 bases for J; bases not matched to a gene: 12. The CDR3 runs 15 residues. Germline V gene sequence: CDR1 MNHEY, CDR2 SVGAGI. CDR3 protein: CASIKRDSSGDTQYF. The CDR3 coding sequence is TGTGCCAGCATCAAAAGGGACAGTTCGGGAGATACGCAGTATTTT.